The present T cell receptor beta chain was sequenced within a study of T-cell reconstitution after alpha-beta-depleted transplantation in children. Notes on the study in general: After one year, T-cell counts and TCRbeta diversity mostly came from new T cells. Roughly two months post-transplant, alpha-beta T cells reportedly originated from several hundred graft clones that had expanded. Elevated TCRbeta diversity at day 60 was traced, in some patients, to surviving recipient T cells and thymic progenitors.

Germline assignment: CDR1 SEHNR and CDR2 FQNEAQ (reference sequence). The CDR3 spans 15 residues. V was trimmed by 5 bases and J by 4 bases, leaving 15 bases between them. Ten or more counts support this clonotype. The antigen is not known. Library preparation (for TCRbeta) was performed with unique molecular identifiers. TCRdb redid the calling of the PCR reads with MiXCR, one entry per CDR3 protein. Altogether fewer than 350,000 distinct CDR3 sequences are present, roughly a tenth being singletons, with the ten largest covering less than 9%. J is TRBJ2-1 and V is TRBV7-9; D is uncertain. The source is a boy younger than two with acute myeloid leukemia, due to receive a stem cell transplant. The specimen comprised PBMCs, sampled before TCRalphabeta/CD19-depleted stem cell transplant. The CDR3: CASSPLSPGYNEQFF. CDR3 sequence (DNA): TGTGCCAGCAGCCCCCTTAGCCCGGGTTACAATGAGCAGTTCTTC.